The 26 T cell receptor beta chains listed next were all sequenced from one sample in a study of shared clonotypes between healthy human individuals. Some clones are missing from TCRdb's copy, which holds only in-frame ones; the method was immunoSEQ multiplex PCR. This table holds approximately 2.5 million clones, just over 90% found once. The sample comprised naive CD4+ T cells sorted from blood. Subset reported: CD45RA+ positively selected. The receptors here all came from a man aged 18 to 29 in good health.

In its sample, this clone was seen a few times. V and J are TRBV7-9 and TRBJ1-3; D call uncertain. Trimming stripped 5 bases from V and 3 bases from J, with 11 bases between. CDR3 length: 14 amino acids. Germline assignment: CDR1 SEHNR and CDR2 FQNEAQ (reference sequence). The CDR3 DNA is TGTGCCAGCAGCCCCCTGGGGTATGGAAACACCATATATTTT. Amino acids: CASSPLGYGNTIYF.

As concerns this clone: Additional DNA sequences in this sample encode the identical CDR3. This chain uses TRBV5-1 with TRBJ1-2; D is possibly TRBD1 (5 bases). The germline gives CDR1 SGHRS, CDR2 YFSETQ. V was pared by 0 bases and J by 1 base, with 10 bases between. CDR3 length: 15 residues. CDR3 amino acids: CASSLAGTVNYGYTF. The CDR3 DNA is TGCGCCAGCAGCTTGGCGGGGACCGTTAACTATGGCTACACCTTC.

The rearrangement links TRBV28 to TRBJ2-2, with 14 bases identical to TRBD2. The CDR3 runs to 17 residues. CDR1 MDHEN and CDR2 SYDVKM come from the germline V gene. V trimming: 6 bases; J trimming: 5 bases; junction bases outside the gene matches: 8. As DNA, the CDR3 is TGTGCCAGCAGACCCGGGACTAGCGGGGGAAGTACCGGGGAGCTGTTTTTT. The encoded protein is CASRPGTSGGSTGELFF.

The chain uses TRBV14 and TRBJ1-1; D is unresolved. V lost 0 bases to trimming and J lost 3 bases, with 11 bases between them. This CDR3 is built from 15 residues. Germline CDR1 SGHDN, CDR2 FVKESK. For the CDR3, the DNA is TGTGCCAGCAGCCAAGATCTGGGCAGCTACACTGAAGCTTTCTTT. Its protein product is CASSQDLGSYTEAFF. Variable domain in full (rest from reference TRBV14 and TRBJ1-1): EAGVTQFPSHSVIEKGQTVTLRCDPISGHDNLYWYRRVMGKEIKFLLHFVKESKQDESGMPNNRFLAERTGGTYSTLKVQPAELEDSGVYFCASSQDLGSYTEAFFGQGTRLTVV.

V and J are TRBV25-1 and TRBJ2-7, with 7 nucleotides matching TRBD1. The germline V gene encodes CDR1 MGHDK and CDR2 SYGVNS. V lost 7 bases, J lost 3 bases, and 6 bases stayed unmatched. The CDR3 contains 13 residues. DNA of the CDR3: TGTGCCAGCATGGACGACAGGGTCTACGAGCAGTACTTC. Translating gives CASMDDRVYEQYF.

V usage is TRBV7-2 and J usage is TRBJ2-1; 10 nucleotides match TRBD2. The CDR3 has 14 amino acids. Germline V CDR1 and CDR2: SGHTA, FQGNSA. The V segment lost 6 bases and the J segment 8 bases; nucleotides outside the gene matches: 7. The CDR3 nucleotides read TGTGCCAGCAGTCCAGCGGGAGGGATGGATGAGCAGTTCTTC. It specifies CASSPAGGMDEQFF. The full variable domain, completed using reference TRBV7-2 and TRBJ2-1, is GAGVSQSPSNKVTEKGKDVELRCDPISGHTALYWYRQSLGQGLEFLIYFQGNSAPDKSGLPSDRFSAERTGGSVSTLTIQRTQQEDSAVYLCASSPAGGMDEQFFGPGTRLTVL.

J is TRBJ1-4 and V is TRBV14, with D hard to call. CDR1 and CDR2 (germline): SGHDN, FVKESK. The germline V and J ends were trimmed by 4 bases and 10 bases, with 13 bases remaining between them. The CDR3 loop spans 13 amino acids. In nucleotides, the CDR3 is TGTGCCAGCAGCCCAGAGCCGACGGGAAAACTGTTTTTT. It yields the protein CASSPEPTGKLFF.

The rearrangement links TRBV6-1 to TRBJ1-6; D possibly corresponds to TRBD1 (6 bases). The length of the CDR3 is 15 residues. The germline V gene encodes CDR1 MNHNS and CDR2 SASEGT. The germline V and J ends were trimmed by 1 base and 10 bases, with 14 bases remaining between them. The CDR3 DNA reads as TGTGCCAGCAGTGAAGGGGGGGGGCTGGGCTCACCCCTCCACTTT. Its protein product is CASSEGGGLGSPLHF.

The chain couples TRBV6-5 to TRBJ2-7; no reliable D call. Germline V gene lookup returns CDR1 MNHEY and CDR2 SVGAGI. This CDR3 is built from 13 residues. Trimming shortened V by 8 bases and J by 3 bases, and 14 bases separated the two germline ends. CDR3 in amino acids: CASPTYFGYEQYF. CDR3 DNA: TGTGCCAGCCCCACCTATTTTGGCTACGAGCAGTACTTC.

J is TRBJ2-3 and V is TRBV27, with 12 bases lining up with TRBD2. This CDR3 is 18 amino acids long. V was clipped by 9 bases and J by 2 bases; unmatched bases: 15. Germline V lookup: CDR1 MNHEY, CDR2 SMNVEV (reference sequence). CDR3 in amino acids: CASSPGRASGRVTDTQYF. The CDR3 DNA follows: TGTGCCAGTTCCCCTGGGCGAGCTAGCGGGAGGGTCACAGATACGCAGTATTTT.

Worth noting for this clone: A read error may account for a junction end that differs from germline. The chain has TRBV7-7 and TRBJ2-5, with 9 bases matching TRBD2. This CDR3 has 16 residues. CDR1 and CDR2 (germline): SSHAT, FNYEAQ (reference sequence). Written as DNA, the CDR3 is TGTGCTAGCAGCTTAGATCCTAGCGGGATGTTAGAGACCCAGTACTTC. The encoded protein is CASSLDPSGMLETQYF.

V is TRBV28 and J is TRBJ1-5, with D unclear. This CDR3 is built from 12 residues. The V gene lost 4 bases and the J gene lost 8 bases, with 9 bases spanning the gap. From germline, CDR1 is MDHEN and CDR2 SYDVKM. DNA of the CDR3: TGTGCCAGCAGTTACCGGCTAAAGCCCCAGCATTTT. It codes for CASSYRLKPQHF.

This chain uses TRBV6-5 with TRBJ1-2; possibly TRBD1 for D (5 bases). Germline CDR1 reads MNHEY; CDR2 reads SVGAGI. The CDR3 has 14 residues. V shed 4 bases and J shed 2 bases, with 11 bases lying between them. The CDR3 region is CASSWDGINYGYTF. In DNA, the CDR3 is TGTGCCAGCAGTTGGGACGGCATAAACTATGGCTACACCTTC.

The J gene is TRBJ2-2, the V gene TRBV6-5, with a possible D match to TRBD1 (6 bases). The germline CDR1 and CDR2 sequences are MNHEY and SVGAGI. V shed 6 bases and J shed 13 bases, with 15 bases lying between them. The CDR3 consists of 12 residues. In nucleotides, the CDR3 is TGTGCCAGCAGGCGAACAGGGCATGGGCTGTTTTTT. It yields the protein CASRRTGHGLFF.

This clone has a single count. The genes are TRBV7-2 and TRBJ2-1; D is tentatively TRBD1 or TRBD2 (5 bases each). CDR3 size: 15 residues. Germline loops: CDR1 SGHTA, CDR2 FQGNSA. V dropped 3 bases and J dropped 2 bases, with 11 bases sitting between them. DNA of the CDR3: TGTGCCAGCAGCTTTAGAGGGGAGACCTACAATGAGCAGTTCTTC. Its protein product is CASSFRGETYNEQFF.

The chain recombines TRBV27 with TRBJ2-1; 10 nucleotides align to TRBD1. Trimming took 6 bases from V and 4 from J; bases not matched to a gene: 3. This CDR3 has 14 residues. From germline, CDR1 is MNHEY and CDR2 SMNVEV (reference sequence). The CDR3 DNA follows: TGTGCCAGCAGGCGACAGGGGGCATACAATGAGCAGTTCTTC. The encoded protein is CASRRQGAYNEQFF.

The chain recombines TRBV12-5 with TRBJ2-3, with 8 bases fitting TRBD1. Per germline, CDR1 LGHNT and CDR2 FRNRAP. J was trimmed by 6 bases and V by 6 bases; bases with no gene match: 11. The CDR3 covers 15 residues. The CDR3 nucleotides read TGTGCTAGTGGCCCCGGGACAGGTGTTATGGATACGCAGTATTTT. Translated: CASGPGTGVMDTQYF.

This sequence joins TRBV5-1 and TRBJ1-3; 7 nucleotides align to TRBD1. Germline values: CDR1 SGHRS, CDR2 YFSETQ. The V gene end was trimmed by 2 bases and the J gene end by 0 bases; junction bases not matched to a gene: 2. There are 15 residues in the CDR3. CDR3 bases: TGCGCCAGCAGCTTTGACAGGGCCTCTGGAAACACCATATATTTT. As protein: CASSFDRASGNTIYF.

This chain connects TRBV9 to TRBJ1-3; D unclear. There are 13 residues in the CDR3. V was trimmed by 4 bases and J by 1 base, leaving 6 bases between them. Germline assignment: CDR1 SGDLS and CDR2 YYNGEE. CDR3 loop: CASSPDSGNTIYF. The CDR3 DNA reads TGTGCCAGCAGCCCTGATTCTGGAAACACCATATATTTT.

The chain is built from TRBV19 and TRBJ2-3; the D gene is possibly TRBD1 (6 bases). The ends were cut back, 7 bases at V and 3 bases at J, with 8 bases in the middle. This CDR3 contains 12 residues. CDR1 LNHDA and CDR2 SQIVND come from the germline V gene (reference sequence). The CDR3: CASTRGTDTQYF. As DNA, the CDR3 is TGTGCCAGTACCAGGGGAACAGATACGCAGTATTTT.

The chain has TRBV7-2 and TRBJ2-5, with D perhaps TRBD1 (6 bases). This CDR3 is 12 amino acids long. Per germline, CDR1 SGHTA and CDR2 FQGNSA. V lost 3 bases, J lost 11 bases, and 13 bases lay in between. CDR3 protein: CASSLNRVEQYF. The CDR3 coding sequence is TGTGCCAGCAGCTTGAACAGGGTAGAGCAGTACTTC. Full variable domain (rest looked up from reference TRBV7-2 and TRBJ2-5): GAGVSQSPSNKVTEKGKDVELRCDPISGHTALYWYRQSLGQGLEFLIYFQGNSAPDKSGLPSDRFSAERTGGSVSTLTIQRTQQEDSAVYLCASSLNRVEQYFGPGTRLLVL.

Turning to this clone: The same CDR3 is also encoded by other DNA sequences in this sample. This chain's CDR3 is CAWSRGGSGNTIYF. In DNA, the CDR3 is TGTGCCTGGAGTCGAGGGGGCTCTGGAAACACCATATATTTT. The rearrangement uses TRBV30 and TRBJ1-3; TRBD1 might be the D (6 bases). Germline assignment: CDR1 GTSNPN and CDR2 SVGIG (reference sequence). This CDR3 has 14 residues. Trimming took 2 bases from V and 0 from J, leaving 8 bases between them.

The CDR3 nucleotides are TGTGCCAGCAGTCCGAGCGGGAGGAGTGCAGATACGCAGTATTTT. Amino acid sequence: CASSPSGRSADTQYF. This chain connects TRBV6-6 to TRBJ2-3, with 9 positions matching TRBD2. This CDR3 is built from 15 residues. Germline lookup yields CDR1 MNHNY and CDR2 SVGAGI (reference sequence). V was clipped by 5 bases and J by 4 bases; unmatched bases: 7.

This chain's CDR3 is CASSTPGRRDNSPLHF. The CDR3 nucleotides are TGTGCCAGTAGTACCCCGGGACGGCGAGATAATTCACCCCTCCACTTT. The V call is TRBV19, the J call TRBJ1-6; a possible D gene is TRBD1 (5 bases). Deletions cut 4 bases from V and 5 bases from J, with 15 bases between. Germline CDR1 reads LNHDA; CDR2 reads SQIVND (reference sequence). This CDR3 comprises 16 residues.

The genes are TRBV28 and TRBJ2-5, with TRBD1 matching 9 bases. The CDR3 runs 13 residues. Per the germline V gene, CDR1 is MDHEN and CDR2 is SYDVKM. J lost 3 bases, V lost 6 bases, and 2 bases had no gene match. The CDR3 loop reads CASRRQGEETQYF. As DNA, the CDR3 is TGTGCCAGCAGGCGACAGGGGGAAGAGACCCAGTACTTC.

The chain employs TRBV5-4 and TRBJ1-4; no clear D gene. This CDR3 has 15 amino acids. Trimming took 3 bases from V and 4 from J, leaving 13 bases between them. The germline V gene encodes CDR1 SGHNT and CDR2 YYREEE (reference sequence). The CDR3 reads CASSSRLGGNEKLFF. CDR3 in DNA: TGTGCCAGCAGCTCCCGGTTAGGAGGTAATGAAAAACTGTTTTTT. The variable domain in full, completed from reference TRBV5-4 and TRBJ1-4, reads ETGVTQSPTHLIKTRGQQVTLRCSSQSGHNTVSWYQQALGQGPQFIFQYYREEENGRGNFPPRFSGLQFPNYSSELNVNALELDDSALYLCASSSRLGGNEKLFFGSGTQLSVL.